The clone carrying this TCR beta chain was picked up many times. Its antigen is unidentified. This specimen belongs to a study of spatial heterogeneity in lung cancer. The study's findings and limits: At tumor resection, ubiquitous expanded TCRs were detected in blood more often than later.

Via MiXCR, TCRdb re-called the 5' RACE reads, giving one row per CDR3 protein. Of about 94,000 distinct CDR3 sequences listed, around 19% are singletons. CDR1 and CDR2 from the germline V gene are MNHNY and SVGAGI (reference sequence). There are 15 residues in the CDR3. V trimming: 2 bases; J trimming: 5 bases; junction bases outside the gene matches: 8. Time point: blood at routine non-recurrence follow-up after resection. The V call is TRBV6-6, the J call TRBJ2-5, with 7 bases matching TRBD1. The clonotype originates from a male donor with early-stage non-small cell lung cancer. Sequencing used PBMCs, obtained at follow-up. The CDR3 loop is CASSYGTADGETQYF. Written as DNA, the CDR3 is TGTGCCAGCAGTTACGGGACAGCAGACGGGGAGACCCAGTACTTC.